This T cell receptor beta chain was captured by sequencing in a study of cytomegalovirus exposure and HLA in healthy donors. Points from the study as a whole: A missense variant in DCLRE1C was later tied to TCR beta V- and J-gene trimming.

The PCR used 60 Vbeta and 13 Jbeta primers. TCRdb's copy holds only in-frame clones and misses some; the assay was immunoSEQ multiplex PCR. The table lists around 190,000 clones, over 75% of them singletons, with less than 0.65% in the top ten. The CDR3 consists of 13 residues. Concerning this clone itself: The antigen is unknown.

V and J are TRBV21-1 and TRBJ2-7; TRBD1, as called in the table, went unchecked against the DNA. TRBV21-1 is classified as a pseudogene. The clonotype was recovered from a woman aged 45-65 years in good health and CMV-seronegative. What was sequenced was PBMCs. DNA of the CDR3: TGTGCCAGCAGCCAACAGGGATCCTACGAGCAGTACTTC. Translating it yields CASSQQGSYEQYF.